This section outlines one TCR beta chain sequence together with its context. Its antigen is as yet unknown. The data were taken from a study of T cell repertoires in cytomegalovirus infection. Turning to the study itself: Evidence of both CMV infection and a matching HLA type came from public TCR beta signatures.

TCRdb recomputed calls from the reads with MiXCR, one row per CDR3 protein. The sample carries about 190,000 distinct CDR3 sequences, over 25% recorded once. Trimming took off 1 base at V and 0 bases at J, with 9 bases between the two ends. Looked up from germline, CDR1 is KGHSY and CDR2 is FQNENV. This CDR3 spans 15 amino acids. Regarding the study as a whole: Summed public TCR beta family frequency identified CMV carriers bearing the relevant HLA. HLA-C-restricted TCR beta clonotypes specific for CMV led the ex vivo response.

The clonotype was recovered from a human donor in good health (CMV status not recorded). Some clones in this sample may be carry-over from other donors' samples. The specimen sequenced was PBMCs. The chain uses TRBV16 and TRBJ1-2; D ambiguous. As DNA, the CDR3 is TGTGCCAGCAGCCAATGGTGGGGAGCTAACTATGGCTACACCTTC. Its translation is CASSQWWGANYGYTF.